One sample yielded the 28 T cell receptor beta chains listed below, sequenced in a study of T cells in Graves' hyperthyroidism and ophthalmopathy. TCR beta CDR3 region amplification was performed from RNA transcripts. First-round RT-PCR of the TCR CDR3 relied on the HTBI primer set. TCRdb called the multiplex PCR reads again in MiXCR, with one record for every CDR3 protein. Among roughly 570,000 distinct CDR3 sequences, roughly 50% were seen once, and the ten largest hold around 7.7%. The sequenced sample was peripheral blood or thyroid tissue (not recorded which). The receptors shown here come from a woman aged 18-29 years with Graves' hyperthyroidism.

This clonotype appeared many times. The chain links TRBV29-1 to TRBJ1-1, with D unclear. This CDR3 region has 13 residues. V gave up 3 bases and J gave up 0 bases, with 8 bases separating them. Germline assignment: CDR1 SQVTM and CDR2 ANQGSEA. This CDR3 is CSVDLNLNTEAFF. DNA for the CDR3: TGCAGCGTTGATTTAAACCTGAACACTGAAGCTTTCTTT.

This clonotype has a count of ten or more. The gene calls are TRBV5-1 and TRBJ2-5; D gene unclear. This CDR3 is 15 amino acids long. V was cut by 4 bases and J by 2 bases, with 15 bases left in between. The germline CDR1 and CDR2 sequences are SGHRS and YFSETQ. CDR3 coding DNA: TGCGCCAGCAGCCCCATTGTAGGGAAGCAAGAGACCCAGTACTTC. It is translated as CASSPIVGKQETQYF.

Notes on this clonotype: A much larger clone sits a single nucleotide away, making a read error possible. The chain couples TRBV12-3 or TRBV12-4 to TRBJ1-1; D gene unclear. The V gene lost 0 bases and the J gene lost 3 bases, with 11 bases spanning the gap. CDR3 length: 15 residues. The DNA for the CDR3 is TGTGCCAGCAGTTTAGCCCAGGTTCGGGACACTGAAGCTTTCTTT. It encodes CASSLAQVRDTEAFF.

The rearrangement uses TRBV14 and TRBJ1-3; no firm D call. V lost 10 bases and J 8 bases, leaving 12 bases between the germline ends. CDR3 length: 11 amino acids. Germline V gene lookup returns CDR1 SGHDN and CDR2 FVKESK. The CDR3 spells CATTDEDTIYF. CDR3 in DNA: TGTGCCACCACCGATGAGGACACCATATATTTT.

The table lists this clonotype with many counts. The J gene is TRBJ2-7, the V gene TRBV6-1; D perhaps matches TRBD1 (5 bases). The CDR3 is made up of 15 amino acids. Trimming removed 7 bases at V and 0 bases at J, with 16 bases between. Germline CDR1 is MNHNS and CDR2 is SASEGT. The CDR3 nucleotides are TGTGCCAGCACCCTGACAGACGACAGCTCCTACGAGCAGTACTTC. As protein: CASTLTDDSSYEQYF.

There are many counts of this clonotype. The J gene is TRBJ2-7, the V gene TRBV7-9; no clear D. CDR3 length: 13 amino acids. Germline loops: CDR1 SEHNR, CDR2 FQNEAQ (reference sequence). Trimming left V 4 bases short and J 4 bases short, with 11 bases between. For the CDR3, the DNA is TGTGCCAGCAGCTCAGGAGCTCGATACGAGCAGTACTTC. Its translation: CASSSGARYEQYF.

This clonotype was detected many times. Germline is not matched at one junction end, which may reflect a read error. The chain is built from TRBV7-2 and TRBJ2-7; TRBD1 matches at 8 bases. CDR1 SGHTA and CDR2 FQGNSA come from the germline V gene. CDR3 length: 13 amino acids. In DNA form, the CDR3 reads TGCGCCAGCAGCTCGGACAGGGCTGGGGAGCAGTACTTC. Protein: CASSSDRAGEQYF.

Many counts were recorded for this clonotype. The chain recombines TRBV4-3 with TRBJ2-7; perhaps TRBD2 as D (5 bases). Trimming took 3 bases from V and 9 from J, leaving 15 bases between them. The CDR3 is made up of 13 amino acids. Germline-derived CDR1 and CDR2 are LGHNA and YSLEER. The CDR3 spells CASSQDGLMAQYF. The CDR3 DNA reads as TGCGCCAGCAGCCAGGATGGACTTATGGCGCAGTACTTC.

The chain is built from TRBV2 and TRBJ2-6, with a weak D call TRBD1 (5 bases). Germline V gene data show CDR1 as SNHLY and CDR2 as FYNNEI. V was clipped by 6 bases and J by 0 bases, with 9 bases between them. CDR3 length: 15 amino acids. The CDR3 loop reads CASRQASSGANVLTF. CDR3 nucleotides: TGTGCCAGCAGACAGGCGAGCTCTGGGGCCAACGTCCTGACTTTC. The full variable domain, with the rest looked up from reference TRBV2 and TRBJ2-6, is EPEVTQTPSHQVTQMGQEVILRCVPISNHLYFYWYRQILGQKVEFLVSFYNNEISEKSEIFDDQFSVERPDGSNFTLKIRSTKLEDSAMYFCASRQASSGANVLTFGAGSRLTVL.

In this sample, this clonotype turned up many times. V is TRBV5-1 and J is TRBJ1-2, with D tentatively TRBD1 (5 bases). The length of the CDR3 is 15 residues. Deletions cut 0 bases from V and 4 bases from J, with 13 bases between. The germline CDR1 and CDR2 sequences are SGHRS and YFSETQ. The chain's CDR3 is CASSLALRDLYGYTF. CDR3 DNA sequence: TGCGCCAGCAGCTTGGCTCTCAGGGATCTCTATGGCTACACCTTC. Using reference TRBV5-1 and TRBJ1-2 for the parts outside the CDR3, the full variable domain is KAGVTQTPRYLIKTRGQQVTLSCSPISGHRSVSWYQQTPGQGLQFLFEYFSETQRNKGNFPGRFSGRQFSNSRSEMNVSTLELGDSALYLCASSLALRDLYGYTFGSGTRLTVV.

This chain connects TRBV5-1 to TRBJ2-7; D ambiguous. CDR1 SGHRS and CDR2 YFSETQ come from the germline V gene. This CDR3 has 17 amino acids. V lost 5 bases and J lost 2, with 23 bases in between. Here the CDR3 DNA reads TGCGCCAGCAGTCCACCCGCCCCCACTAATTACCCCTACGAGCAGTACTTC. Protein product: CASSPPAPTNYPYEQYF.

The chain joins TRBV10-3 to TRBJ2-1; no clear D gene. Germline V gene data show CDR1 as ENHRY and CDR2 as SYGVKD. There are 15 residues in the CDR3. The V end lost 5 bases, the J end lost 1 base, and 12 bases lay between the germline ends. DNA of the CDR3: TGTGCCATCAGTAAATCGGACGGATCCTACAATGAGCAGTTCTTC. Amino acid sequence: CAISKSDGSYNEQFF.

About this clonotype: This may come from a read error, since a much larger clone is one base off. V and J are TRBV6-5 and TRBJ1-5; 7 bases match TRBD1. The ends lost 10 bases at V and 2 bases at J; junction bases unmatched: 8. Germline values: CDR1 MNHEY, CDR2 SVGAGI. CDR3 length: 14 residues. The CDR3 protein is CATRQGGGNQPQHF. CDR3 coding DNA: TGTGCCACCCGACAGGGAGGCGGCAATCAGCCCCAGCATTTT.

This clonotype has just one count. J is TRBJ1-5 and V is TRBV11-1; no clear D. The CDR3 has 13 residues. Germline CDR1 and CDR2: SGHAT and FQDESV (reference sequence). Trimming cost V 8 bases and J 11 bases, with 19 bases left between them. The CDR3 bases are TGTGCCAGCGCCTTCCGAGGAGGAGAGACCCAGCATTTT. Residues: CASAFRGGETQHF.

Only one count was recorded for this clonotype. This may be a read error, as it is one base from a much larger clone. The CDR3 does not close with the conserved phenylalanine or tryptophan, likely indicating a read error. The chain joins TRBV29-1 to TRBJ1-2, with D possibly being TRBD1 (5 bases). Deletions cut 7 bases from V and 8 bases from J, with 14 bases between. The CDR3 consists of 11 residues. The V gene's germline CDR1 is SQVTM and CDR2 ANQGSEA. The CDR3 DNA sequence: TGCAGCGCCCCGCACCGACAGGGCTACACCTCC. Translating it yields CSAPHRQGYTS.

This clonotype was picked up many times. The V gene is TRBV6-2 or TRBV6-3, the J gene TRBJ1-5; D is ambiguous. This CDR3 is 12 amino acids long. The germline V gene encodes CDR1 MNHEY and CDR2 SVGEGT. Trimming removed 2 bases at V and 7 bases at J, with 6 bases between. The CDR3 DNA reads TGTGCCAGCAGTTACGGACCCCAGCCCCAGCATTTT. Amino acid sequence: CASSYGPQPQHF.

The chain employs TRBV28 and TRBJ2-7; a weak D match, TRBD1 (6 bases). The CDR3 length is 13 residues. V lost 6 bases and J 7 bases, leaving 16 bases between the germline ends. Per the germline V gene, CDR1 is MDHEN and CDR2 is SYDVKM. CDR3 coding DNA: TGTGCCAGCAGCCCGACAGGTCCCGGGGAGCAGTACTTC. It translates to CASSPTGPGEQYF.

This clonotype showed up many times. This chain joins TRBV19 and TRBJ1-1; 8 nucleotides align to TRBD1. J was trimmed by 2 bases and V by 6 bases; bases with no gene match: 5. This CDR3 spans 14 amino acids. CDR1 and CDR2 (germline): LNHDA, SQIVND (reference sequence). As DNA, the CDR3 is TGTGCCAGTAGACCGGACAGGGCCAACACTGAAGCTTTCTTT. Protein product: CASRPDRANTEAFF.

V and J are TRBV11-3 and TRBJ2-6; D possibly matches TRBD1 or TRBD2 (6 bases each). The V end was cut by 0 bases, the J end by 2 bases, with 11 bases between. This CDR3 comprises 17 residues. Germline V lookup: CDR1 SGHNT, CDR2 YENEEA. The chain's CDR3 is CASSLESGATGANVLTF. The CDR3 nucleotides are TGTGCCAGCAGCTTAGAGTCGGGGGCTACTGGGGCCAACGTCCTGACTTTC.

V is TRBV29-1 and J is TRBJ2-1, with TRBD2 identical over 10 bases. This CDR3 contains 14 residues. Germline values: CDR1 SQVTM, CDR2 ANQGSEA. Losses at the gene ends were 6 bases for V and 5 bases for J; bases not matched to a gene: 7. CDR3 coding DNA: TGCAGCGTAGCCGGGACTAGCGCCCACAATGAGCAGTTCTTC. Residues: CSVAGTSAHNEQFF.

The chain joins TRBV2 to TRBJ1-5; D remains ambiguous. The germline CDR1 and CDR2 sequences are SNHLY and FYNNEI. V was clipped by 1 base and J by 11 bases, with 9 bases between them. The CDR3 runs 12 residues. CDR3 bases: TGTGCCAGCAGTGAAGACTACGAGACCCAGCATTTT. Its translation is CASSEDYETQHF. Variable domain in full (rest from reference TRBV2 and TRBJ1-5): EPEVTQTPSHQVTQMGQEVILRCVPISNHLYFYWYRQILGQKVEFLVSFYNNEISEKSEIFDDQFSVERPDGSNFTLKIRSTKLEDSAMYFCASSEDYETQHFGDGTRLSIL.

The CDR3 loop is CASSLPGWVEQYF. In DNA form, the CDR3 reads TGTGCCAGCAGTTTACCCGGGTGGGTCGAGCAGTACTTC. The rearrangement links TRBV6-5 to TRBJ2-7; D unclear. This CDR3 contains 13 residues. Germline CDR1 MNHEY, CDR2 SVGAGI. V dropped 4 bases and J dropped 6 bases, with 13 bases sitting between them.

This clonotype has ten or more counts. The chain combines TRBV11-2 with TRBJ2-7, with 8 bases matching TRBD1. Trimming removed 3 bases from V and 0 bases from J; junction bases left unmatched: 4. Germline lookup yields CDR1 SGHAT and CDR2 FQNNGV. This CDR3 has 15 amino acids. This CDR3 is CASSFLTGVSYEQYF. CDR3 nucleotide sequence: TGTGCCAGCAGCTTTCTGACAGGGGTCTCCTACGAGCAGTACTTC.

The genes are TRBV12-3 or TRBV12-4 and TRBJ1-1; possibly TRBD1 for D (6 bases). The CDR3 loop spans 14 amino acids. V was trimmed by 3 bases and J by 5 bases, leaving 13 bases between them. CDR3 nucleotide sequence: TGTGCCAGCAGTTTCACAGGGAGGGGGACTGAAGCTTTCTTT. Amino acids: CASSFTGRGTEAFF.

The gene calls are TRBV2 and TRBJ1-6; a possible D gene is TRBD1 (6 bases). The V end lost 5 bases, the J end lost 10 bases, and 15 bases lay between the germline ends. Germline V lookup: CDR1 SNHLY, CDR2 FYNNEI. The CDR3 is made up of 14 amino acids. The CDR3 nucleotides read TGTGCCAGCAGTATAGCACAGGGCTCCTCACCCCTCCACTTT. It specifies CASSIAQGSSPLHF.

As to this clonotype: One junction end does not reproduce the germline sequence, and a read error may be involved. V gene TRBV12-3 or TRBV12-4 combines with J gene TRBJ2-7, with D possibly being TRBD1 (6 bases). The length of the CDR3 is 17 residues. CDR3 nucleotide sequence: TGTGCCAGCAGTTTTTCGGGCAGGGGAAGCAATCAGCCCCAGCAGAACTTC. This translates into CASSFSGRGSNQPQQNF.

This clonotype was found many times. V and J are TRBV20-1 and TRBJ1-2; 8 nucleotides agree with TRBD1. Unmatched junction bases numbered 7, after V lost 5 bases and J lost 5 bases. The CDR3 contains 13 residues. Germline V lookup: CDR1 DFQATT, CDR2 SNEGSKA (reference sequence). The CDR3 nucleotides read TGCAGTGCTGCGGACAGGGCCTCATATGGCTACACCTTC. Its protein product is CSAADRASYGYTF.

With regard to this clonotype: This may be a read error: a much more frequent sequence differs by one nucleotide. The chain employs TRBV24-1 and TRBJ1-1; TRBD1 might be the D (5 bases). The CDR3 length is 13 residues. In germline, CDR1 is KGHDR, CDR2 SFDVKD. Trimming took off 6 bases at V and 4 bases at J, with 11 bases between the two ends. The CDR3 loop reads CATSRGGFTEAFF. Here the CDR3 DNA reads TGTGCCACCAGTAGGGGCGGTTTCACTGAAGCTTTCTTT.